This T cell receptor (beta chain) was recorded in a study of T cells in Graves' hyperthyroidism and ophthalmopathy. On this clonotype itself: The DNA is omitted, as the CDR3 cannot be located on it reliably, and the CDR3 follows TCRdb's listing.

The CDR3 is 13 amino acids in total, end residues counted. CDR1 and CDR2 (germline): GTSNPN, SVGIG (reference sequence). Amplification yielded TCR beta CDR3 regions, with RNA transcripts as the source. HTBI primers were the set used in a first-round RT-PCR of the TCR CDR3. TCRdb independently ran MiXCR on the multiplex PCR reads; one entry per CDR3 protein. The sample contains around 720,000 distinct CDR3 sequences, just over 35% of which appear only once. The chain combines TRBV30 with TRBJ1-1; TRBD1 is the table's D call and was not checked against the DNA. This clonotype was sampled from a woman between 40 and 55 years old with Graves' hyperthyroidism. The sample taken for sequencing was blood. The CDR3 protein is CAWVGTGNTEASF.